Listed here is a single T cell receptor (beta chain). What it recognizes is unknown. TCRdb redid the calling of the 5' RACE reads with MiXCR, one entry per CDR3 protein. The sample carries roughly 700,000 distinct CDR3 sequences, around 20% recorded once. This CDR3 contains 19 residues. Germline-derived CDR1 and CDR2 are LNHNV and YYDKDF (reference sequence). V was shortened by 0 bases and J by 2 bases, with 20 bases between the two germline ends. This entry comes from a study of CD8 T cells in ankylosing spondylitis. General study points: Matched synovial fluid from ankylosing spondylitis patients was reported to be enriched for disease-linked clones. For ankylosing spondylitis blood, a TCR beta motif of seven to nine highly homologous variants appeared characteristic. Relatively scarce in peripheral blood, disease-linked clones were CD8+.

V usage is TRBV15 and J usage is TRBJ2-1; perhaps D is TRBD1 or TRBD2 (5 bases each). The TCR sequence derives from a male donor with ankylosing spondylitis. Material: blood, either unsorted or a sorted T cell fraction (not recorded which). DNA of the CDR3: TGTGCCACCAGCAGAGATTTGGGGCGTGGGGAGCAACCCTACAATGAGCAGTTCTTC. Amino acid sequence: CATSRDLGRGEQPYNEQFF.